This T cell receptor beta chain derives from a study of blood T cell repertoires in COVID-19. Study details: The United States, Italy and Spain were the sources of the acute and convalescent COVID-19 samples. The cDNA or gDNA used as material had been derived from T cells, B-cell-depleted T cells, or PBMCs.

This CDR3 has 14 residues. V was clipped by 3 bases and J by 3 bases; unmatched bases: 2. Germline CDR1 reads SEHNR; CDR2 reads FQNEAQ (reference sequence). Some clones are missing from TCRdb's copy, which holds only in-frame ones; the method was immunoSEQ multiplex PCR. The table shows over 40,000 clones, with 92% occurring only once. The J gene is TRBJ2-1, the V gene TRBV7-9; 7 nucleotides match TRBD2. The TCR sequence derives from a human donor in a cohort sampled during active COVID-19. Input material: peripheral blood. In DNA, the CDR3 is TGTGCCAGCAGCTTCGGGACTAACTACAATGAGCAGTTCTTC. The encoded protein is CASSFGTNYNEQFF.